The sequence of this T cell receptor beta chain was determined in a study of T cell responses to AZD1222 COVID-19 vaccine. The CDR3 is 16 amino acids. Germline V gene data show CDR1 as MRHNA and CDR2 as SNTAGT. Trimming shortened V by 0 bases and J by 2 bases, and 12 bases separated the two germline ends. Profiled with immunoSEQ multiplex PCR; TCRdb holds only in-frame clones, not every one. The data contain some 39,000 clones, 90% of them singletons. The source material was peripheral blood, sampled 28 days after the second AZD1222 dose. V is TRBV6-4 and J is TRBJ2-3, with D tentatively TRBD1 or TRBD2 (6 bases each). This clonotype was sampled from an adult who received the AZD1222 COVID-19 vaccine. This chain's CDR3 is CASSDSPGAPTDTQYF. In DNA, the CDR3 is TGTGCCAGCAGTGACTCTCCGGGGGCCCCCACAGATACGCAGTATTTT.